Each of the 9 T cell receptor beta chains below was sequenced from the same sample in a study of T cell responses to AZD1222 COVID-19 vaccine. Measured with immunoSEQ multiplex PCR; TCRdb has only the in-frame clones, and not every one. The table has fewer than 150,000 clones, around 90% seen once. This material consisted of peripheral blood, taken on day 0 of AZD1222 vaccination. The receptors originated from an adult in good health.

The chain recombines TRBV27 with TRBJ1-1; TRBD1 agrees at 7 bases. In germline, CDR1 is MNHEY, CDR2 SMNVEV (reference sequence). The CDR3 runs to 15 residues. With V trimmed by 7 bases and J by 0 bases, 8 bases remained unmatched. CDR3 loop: CASTGQNNMNTEAFF. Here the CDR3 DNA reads TGTGCCAGCACGGGACAGAATAACATGAACACTGAAGCTTTCTTT.

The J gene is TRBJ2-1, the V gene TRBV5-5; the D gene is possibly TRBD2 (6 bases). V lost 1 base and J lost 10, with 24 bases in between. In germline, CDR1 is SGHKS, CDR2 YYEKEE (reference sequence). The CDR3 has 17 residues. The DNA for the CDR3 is TGTGCCAGCAGCTTGTACACTTGGGGGAGGTTCGGTCGAGAGCAGTTCTTC. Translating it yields CASSLYTWGRFGREQFF. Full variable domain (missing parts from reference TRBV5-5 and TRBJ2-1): DAGVTQSPTHLIKTRGQQVTLRCSPISGHKSVSWYQQVLGQGPQFIFQYYEKEERGRGNFPDRFSARQFPNYSSELNVNALLLGDSALYLCASSLYTWGRFGREQFFGPGTRLTVL.

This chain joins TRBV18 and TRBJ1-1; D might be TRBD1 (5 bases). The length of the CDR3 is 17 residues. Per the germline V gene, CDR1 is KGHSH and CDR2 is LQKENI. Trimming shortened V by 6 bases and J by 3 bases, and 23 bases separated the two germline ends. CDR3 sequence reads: CASSFPIASLGDTEAFF. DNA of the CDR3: TGTGCCAGCTCCTTCCCGATCGCATCCTTAGGGGACACTGAAGCTTTCTTT.

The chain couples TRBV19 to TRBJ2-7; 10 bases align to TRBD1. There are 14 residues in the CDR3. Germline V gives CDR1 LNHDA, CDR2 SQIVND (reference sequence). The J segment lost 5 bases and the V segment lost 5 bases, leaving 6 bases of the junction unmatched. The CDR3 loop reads CASSPGQGPNEQYF. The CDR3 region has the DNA TGTGCCAGTAGTCCGGGACAGGGGCCCAACGAGCAGTACTTC.

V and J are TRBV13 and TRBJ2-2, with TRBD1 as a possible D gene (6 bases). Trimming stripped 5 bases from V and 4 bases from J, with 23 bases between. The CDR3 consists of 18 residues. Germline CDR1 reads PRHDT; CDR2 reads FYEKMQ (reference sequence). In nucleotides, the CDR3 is TGTGCCAGCAGCCCGATAACGATGAGGGGGAAGGGCACCGGGGAGCTGTTTTTT. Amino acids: CASSPITMRGKGTGELFF.

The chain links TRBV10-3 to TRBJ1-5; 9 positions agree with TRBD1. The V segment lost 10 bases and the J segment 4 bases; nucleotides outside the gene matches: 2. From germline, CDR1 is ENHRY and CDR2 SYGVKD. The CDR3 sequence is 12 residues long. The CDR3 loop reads CATGTGNQPQHF. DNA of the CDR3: TGTGCCACGGGGACAGGGAATCAGCCCCAGCATTTT.

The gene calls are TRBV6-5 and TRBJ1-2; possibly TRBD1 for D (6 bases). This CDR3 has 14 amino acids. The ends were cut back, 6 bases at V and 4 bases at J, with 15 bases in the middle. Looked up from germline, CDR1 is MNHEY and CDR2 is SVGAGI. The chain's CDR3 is CASRRGQLSYGYTF. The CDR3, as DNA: TGTGCCAGCAGGAGAGGACAGCTGTCCTATGGCTACACCTTC.

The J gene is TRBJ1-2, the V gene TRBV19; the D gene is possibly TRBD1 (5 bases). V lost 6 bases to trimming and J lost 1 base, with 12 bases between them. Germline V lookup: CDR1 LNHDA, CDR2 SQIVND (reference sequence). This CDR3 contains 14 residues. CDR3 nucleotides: TGTGCCAGTAGACACCGAGGGGATAACTATGGCTACACCTTC. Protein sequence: CASRHRGDNYGYTF.

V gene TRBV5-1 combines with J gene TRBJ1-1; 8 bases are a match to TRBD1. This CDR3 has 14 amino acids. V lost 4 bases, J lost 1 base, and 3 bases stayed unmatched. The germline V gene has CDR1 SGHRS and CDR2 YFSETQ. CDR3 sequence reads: CASSHGQGNTEAFF. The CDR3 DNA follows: TGCGCCAGCAGCCATGGACAGGGGAACACTGAAGCTTTCTTT. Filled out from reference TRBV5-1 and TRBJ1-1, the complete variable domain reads KAGVTQTPRYLIKTRGQQVTLSCSPISGHRSVSWYQQTPGQGLQFLFEYFSETQRNKGNFPGRFSGRQFSNSRSEMNVSTLELGDSALYLCASSHGQGNTEAFFGQGTRLTVV.